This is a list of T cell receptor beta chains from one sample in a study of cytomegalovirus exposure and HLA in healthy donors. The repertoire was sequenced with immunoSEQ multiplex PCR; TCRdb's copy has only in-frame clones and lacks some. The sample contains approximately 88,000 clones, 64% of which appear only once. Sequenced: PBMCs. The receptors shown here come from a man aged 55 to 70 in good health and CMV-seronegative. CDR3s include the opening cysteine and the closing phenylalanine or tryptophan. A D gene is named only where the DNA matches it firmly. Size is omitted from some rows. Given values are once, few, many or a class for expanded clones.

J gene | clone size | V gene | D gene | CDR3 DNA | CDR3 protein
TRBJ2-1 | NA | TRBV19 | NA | TGTGCCAGTAGTATCTCCGGCCCGGGAGTCAGCTCCTACAATGAGCAGTTCTTC | CASSISGPGVSSYNEQFF
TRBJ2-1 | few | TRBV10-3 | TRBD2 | TGTGCCATCAGTGAGTCGGGACTAGCGGGACTTAATGAGCAGTTCTTC | CAISESGLAGLNEQFF
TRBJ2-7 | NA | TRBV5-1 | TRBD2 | TGCGCCAGCAGCTTGGGGACTAGCCGCGTTCGGGAGCAGTACTTC | CASSLGTSRVREQYF
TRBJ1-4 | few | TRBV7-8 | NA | TGTGCCAGCAGCAAAAGCTCGGGTCGAGGTTTTAATGAAAAACTGTTTTTT | CASSKSSGRGFNEKLFF
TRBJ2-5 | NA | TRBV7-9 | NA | TGTGCCAGCAGCTTCGGTCGCGTTATTAAAGAGACCCAGTACTTC | CASSFGRVIKETQYF
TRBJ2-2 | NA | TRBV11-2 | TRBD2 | TGTGCCAGCAGCTCACGGGGGGTGGGCACCGGGGAGCTGTTTTTT | CASSSRGVGTGELFF
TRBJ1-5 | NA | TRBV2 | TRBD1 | TGTGCCACTCAATTTGACAGGGGCAATCAGCCCCAGCATTTT | CATQFDRGNQPQHF
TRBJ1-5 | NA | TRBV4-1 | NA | TGCGCCAGCAGCCAAGAAGGGGGTCAAGGGTGGAATCAGCCCCAGCATTTT | CASSQEGGQGWNQPQHF
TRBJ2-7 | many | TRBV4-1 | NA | TGCGCCAGCAGCCATAATTCAGCGGTGCCTTACGAGCAGTACTTC | CASSHNSAVPYEQYF
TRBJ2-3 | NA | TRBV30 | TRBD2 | TGTGCCTGGAGAAGGACTAGCGGAAGCACAGATACGCAGTATTTT | CAWRRTSGSTDTQYF
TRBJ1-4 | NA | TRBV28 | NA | TGTGCCAGCAATGGTCCAGGGGAAAATGAAAAACTGTTTTTT | CASNGPGENEKLFF
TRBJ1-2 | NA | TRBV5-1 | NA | TGCGCCAGCAGCTTGGGGCAGGGGTCGAACTATGGCTACACCTTC | CASSLGQGSNYGYTF
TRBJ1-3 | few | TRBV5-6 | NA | TGTGCCAGCAGCTTGGCCGGCGGTTCTGGAAACACCATATATTTT | CASSLAGGSGNTIYF
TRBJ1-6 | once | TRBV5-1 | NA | TGCGCCAGCAGAGGAGGGCACGGGGCCGATAATTCACCCCTCCACTTT | CASRGGHGADNSPLHF
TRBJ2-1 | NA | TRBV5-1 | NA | TGCGCCAGCAGCTCGACGACAGGTGGGCCCTACAATGAGCAGTTCTTC | CASSSTTGGPYNEQFF
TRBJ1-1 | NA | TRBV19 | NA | TGTGCCAGCGTCCGGGCGGGGTCTAAGAACACTGAAGCTTTCTTT | CASVRAGSKNTEAFF
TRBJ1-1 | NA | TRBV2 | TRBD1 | TGTGCCAGCCAACAGGGGTTGAACACTGAAGCTTTCTTT | CASQQGLNTEAFF
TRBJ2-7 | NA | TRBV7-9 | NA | TGTGCCAGCAGCCCACTGGTGGCCTACGAGCAGTACTTC | CASSPLVAYEQYF
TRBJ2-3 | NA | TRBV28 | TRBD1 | TGTGCCAGCAGTTCTTGGACAGGGACAGATACGCAGTATTTT | CASSSWTGTDTQYF
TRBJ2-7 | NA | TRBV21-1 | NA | TGTGCCAGCAGCCCTCAAGGGGGCGTCGACGAGCAGTACTTC | CASSPQGGVDEQYF
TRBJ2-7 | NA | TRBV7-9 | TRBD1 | TGTGCCAGCAGCCTTCCTTGGGACAGCCTGGAGCAGTACTTC | CASSLPWDSLEQYF
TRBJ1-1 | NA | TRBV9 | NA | TGTGCCAGCAGCCTACAGGATTGGAACACTGAAGCTTTCTTT | CASSLQDWNTEAFF
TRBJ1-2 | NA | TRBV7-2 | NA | TGTGCCAGCAGCACCGCGGTGGGGGGGTTCGGGATTTATGGCTACACCTTC | CASSTAVGGFGIYGYTF
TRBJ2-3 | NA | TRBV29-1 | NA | TGCAGCGCGGCTACTACTAGCATCGAAGGGGATACGCAGTATTTT | CSAATTSIEGDTQYF
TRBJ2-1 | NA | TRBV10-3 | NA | TGTGCCAGCGGGGACAGCTACAATGAGCAGTTCTTC | CASGDSYNEQFF
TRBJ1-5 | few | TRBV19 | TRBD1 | TGTGCCAGTAGAGGAGGACAGGCGGGCAATCAGCCCCAGCATTTT | CASRGGQAGNQPQHF
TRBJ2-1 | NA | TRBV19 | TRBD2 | TGTGCCAGTACCGTACCGGGACTAGGTAACAATGAGCAGTTCTTC | CASTVPGLGNNEQFF
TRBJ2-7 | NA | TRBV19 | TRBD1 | TGTGCCAGCACAGGGGACACCACCTACGAGCAGTACTTC | CASTGDTTYEQYF
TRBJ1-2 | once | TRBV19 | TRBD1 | TGTGCCAGTAGCCCGACAGGGGGCAATGGCTACACCTTC | CASSPTGGNGYTF
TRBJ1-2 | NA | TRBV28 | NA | TGTGCCAGCAGTTTTCCAGGGGTCCCAAACTATGGCTACACCTTC | CASSFPGVPNYGYTF
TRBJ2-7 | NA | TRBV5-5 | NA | TGTGCCAGCAGCTTGCCCCCCAGGGAGCAGTACTTC | CASSLPPREQYF
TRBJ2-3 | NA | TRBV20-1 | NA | TGCAGACGGGGGGCCGATACGCAGTATTTT | CRRGADTQYF
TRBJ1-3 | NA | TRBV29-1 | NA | TGCAGCGTCAGTGGACAGAGTGGAAACACCATATATTTT | CSVSGQSGNTIYF